This T cell receptor (beta chain) was identified during a study of OX40 agonist ivuxolimab in advanced cancers. Study conclusions and caveats: Dose levels from 0.1 to 3.0 mg/kg saw CD4+ and CD8+ blood T cells expand clonally by week 6. Relatively little clonal expansion, among the lowest observed, appeared in partial responders at 0.1-3.0 mg/kg. Also present in some nonresponders was a low level of normalized T-cell clonal expansion.

The germline V gene has CDR1 KGHSH and CDR2 LQKENI. This CDR3 is built from 15 residues. With V trimmed by 3 bases and J by 4 bases, 6 bases remained unmatched. About this clone itself: Its antigen is not known.

TCRdb's copy holds only in-frame clones and misses some; the assay was immunoSEQ multiplex PCR. Here the sample spans about 91,000 clones, roughly 80% being singletons. The sample in question was CD4+ or CD8+ T cells sorted from blood, obtained in a trial of the OX40 agonist ivuxolimab. The genes are TRBV18 and TRBJ2-3; 8 nucleotides align to TRBD1. The TCR was taken from an adult with an advanced solid tumor such as melanoma, head and neck, liver or kidney cancer. CDR3 coding DNA: TGTGCCAGCTCACCGACAGGGGTTCTCGCAGATACGCAGTATTTT. This codes for CASSPTGVLADTQYF.